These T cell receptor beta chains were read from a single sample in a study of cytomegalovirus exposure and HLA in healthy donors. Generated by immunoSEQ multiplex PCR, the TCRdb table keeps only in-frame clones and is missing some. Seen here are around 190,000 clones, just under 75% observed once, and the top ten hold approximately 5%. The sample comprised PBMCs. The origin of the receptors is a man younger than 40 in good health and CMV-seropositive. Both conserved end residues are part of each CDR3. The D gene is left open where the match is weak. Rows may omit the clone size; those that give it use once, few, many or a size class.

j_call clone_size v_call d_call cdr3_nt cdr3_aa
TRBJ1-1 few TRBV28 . TGTGCCAGCATCCCTTCCGGCAGGGACACTGAAGCTTTCTTT CASIPSGRDTEAFF
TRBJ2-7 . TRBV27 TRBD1 TGTGCCAGCAGTTTATCAGGGACAGGGGGGTACGAGCAGTACTTC CASSLSGTGGYEQYF
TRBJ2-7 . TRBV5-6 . TGTGCCAGCAGCTTAGGGGGGGCCTTCTACGAGCAGTACTTC CASSLGGAFYEQYF
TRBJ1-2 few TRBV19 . TGTGCCAGTAGTGGCGGGAGGAAGGGCTACACCTTC CASSGGRKGYTF
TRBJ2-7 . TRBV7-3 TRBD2 TGTGCCAGCAGCTCCCTCGGCGGGGGGGCTTACGAGCAGTACTTC CASSSLGGGAYEQYF
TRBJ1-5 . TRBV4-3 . TGCGCCAGCAGCCCCGAGCCATCGAGCAATCAGCCCCAGCATTTT CASSPEPSSNQPQHF
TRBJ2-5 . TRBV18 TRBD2 TGTGCCAGCTCACCACCGACGGGGGGAGGGGAGACCCAGTACTTC CASSPPTGGGETQYF
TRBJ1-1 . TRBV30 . TGTGCCTGGATCAGGGTATCTGAAGCTTTCTTT CAWIRVSEAFF
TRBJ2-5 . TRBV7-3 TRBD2 TGTGCCAGCAGCTTCAGCGGGAGGACTATAGGTGGGACCCAGTACTTC CASSFSGRTIGGTQYF
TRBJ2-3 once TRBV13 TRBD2 TGTGCCAGCAGCTTCGCGGGAGGGGCGACAGATACGCAGTATTTT CASSFAGGATDTQYF
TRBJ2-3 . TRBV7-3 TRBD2 TGTGCCAGCAGCTTAAGGGGTGGCGGGAGCTTCTATACGCAGTATTTT CASSLRGGGSFYTQYF
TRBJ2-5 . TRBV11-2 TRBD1 TGTGCCAGCAGCTCGACCGGGACAGGGTTTGGCGAGACCCAGTACTTC CASSSTGTGFGETQYF
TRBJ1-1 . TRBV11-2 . TGTGCCAGCAGCCCGTTGAACACTGAAGCTTTCTTT CASSPLNTEAFF
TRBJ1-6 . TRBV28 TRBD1 TGTGCCCTCGCGAGACAGGGAAATAATTCACCCCTCCACTTT CALARQGNNSPLHF
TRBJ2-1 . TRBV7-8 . TGTGCCAGCAGCTTAGATAGGGGGTCCTACAATGAGCAGTTCTTC CASSLDRGSYNEQFF
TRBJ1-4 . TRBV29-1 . TGCAGCGTTGGGGAGGGGGGGCCTGCTAATGAAAAACTGTTTTTT CSVGEGGPANEKLFF
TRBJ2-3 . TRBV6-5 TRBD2 TGTGCCAGCAGTTACACCGGGACTAGTACAGATACGCAGTATTTT CASSYTGTSTDTQYF
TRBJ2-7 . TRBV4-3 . TGCGCCAGCAGCCAAGATACAGGGCCGAACTACGAGCAGTACTTC CASSQDTGPNYEQYF
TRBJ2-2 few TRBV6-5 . TGTGCCAGCGGACTGAGAGGCGGGGAGCTGTTTTTT CASGLRGGELFF
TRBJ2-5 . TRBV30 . TGTGCCTGGAGCTCGAAACAGGACCAGTGGGAGACCCAGTACTTC CAWSSKQDQWETQYF
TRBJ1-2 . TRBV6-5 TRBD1 TGTGCCAGCAGGCCGGGACAGACCGGCTACACCTTC CASRPGQTGYTF
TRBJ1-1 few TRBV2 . TGTGCCACCCGGTGGGAGGGGAATACTGAAGCTTTCTTT CATRWEGNTEAFF
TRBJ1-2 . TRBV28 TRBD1 TGTGCCAGCAGTTTAGGGGGACAGGTCGGGAGCTATGGCTACACCTTC CASSLGGQVGSYGYTF
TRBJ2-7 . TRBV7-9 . TGTGCCAGCAGCTTAGTTGCTAGCGTCTACGAGCAGTACTTC CASSLVASVYEQYF
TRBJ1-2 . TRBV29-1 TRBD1 TGCAGCGTTGAAGATTCCCGGACAGGGGGCTATGGCTACACCTTC CSVEDSRTGGYGYTF
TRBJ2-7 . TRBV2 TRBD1 TGTGCCAGCAGCCGTACAGGGGGCCTCCCCTACGAGCAGTACTTC CASSRTGGLPYEQYF
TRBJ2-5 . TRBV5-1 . TGCGCCAGCAGCTCCCGGTACCAAGAGACCCAGTACTTC CASSSRYQETQYF
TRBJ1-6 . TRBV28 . TGTGCCAGCAGTTTGCAGGGCGGGAGGAATTCACCCCTCCACTTT CASSLQGGRNSPLHF
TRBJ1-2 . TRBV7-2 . TGTGCCAGCAGCCTACAACGGGGGGGTAGCTATGGCTACACCTTC CASSLQRGGSYGYTF
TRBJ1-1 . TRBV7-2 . TGTGCCAGCAGCTTATGGCCCAACACTGAAGCTTTCTTT CASSLWPNTEAFF
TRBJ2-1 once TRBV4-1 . TGCGCCAGCAGCCAAGTAGGAGCGGCTTACAATGAGCAGTTCTTC CASSQVGAAYNEQFF
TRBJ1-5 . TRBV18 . TGTGCCAGCTCACCGACCAGCGTCCGTGTTCCCCAGCATTTT CASSPTSVRVPQHF
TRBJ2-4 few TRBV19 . TGTGCCAGTAGTTCGGGAAACATTCAGTACTTC CASSSGNIQYF
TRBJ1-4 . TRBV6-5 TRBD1 TGTGCCAGCAGTACTGGACAGGGTGGGGAAAAACTGTTTTTT CASSTGQGGEKLFF
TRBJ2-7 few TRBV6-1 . TGTGCCAGCAGTGAAGGCAGCGGGCCCTCCTACGAGCAGTACTTC CASSEGSGPSYEQYF
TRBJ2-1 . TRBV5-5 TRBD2 TGTGCCAGCAGCCGGGGGGCGGGGGGGGTCAATGAGCAGTTCTTC CASSRGAGGVNEQFF
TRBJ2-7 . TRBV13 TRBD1 TGTGCCAGCAGCTCGACAGGGGATGCCCACGAGCAGTACTTC CASSSTGDAHEQYF